This T cell receptor beta chain came from a study of tumor and adjacent non-tumor tissue in lung cancer. Looking at the study overall: Samples averaged roughly 4.2 million productive TCRbeta reads each. Notes on the study in general: Tumor TCR diversity, when higher, was linked to shorter survival. Significantly higher TCR diversity was found in tumor than normal lung.

A modified ARM-PCR protocol with three rounds of nested PCR amplified TCRbeta. TCRdb passed the multiplex PCR reads through MiXCR, listing each CDR3 protein once. This sample has 100,000 to 120,000 distinct CDR3 sequences; approximately 84% occur once, and the top ten carry 20% to 25%. The CDR3 is 11 amino acids. No cell sorting was done before RNA was extracted from the tissue. Remarks on this clonotype: What it binds is not known. At one end the junction does not follow the germline gene, possibly because of a read error.

The TCR comes from an older man with non-small cell lung cancer. Sequencing used lung tumor tissue. This chain connects TRBV12-3 or TRBV12-4 to TRBJ1-2, with D unresolved. The CDR3 coding sequence is TGTGCCAACATCCTGGGAGATGGATACACCTTC. It codes for CANILGDGYTF.